These 28 T cell receptor beta chains were sequenced from one sample in a study of long-term antiretroviral therapy in people with HIV. It was version v3.0 of the immunoSEQ assay that was run at survey level. Generated by immunoSEQ multiplex PCR, the TCRdb table keeps only in-frame clones and is missing some. The sample holds about 22,000 clones, about 82% seen once. Sequences were derived from unsorted PBMCs, sampled 1.6 years after starting antiretroviral therapy. The receptors come from a man aged 40-55 years with HIV.

V gene TRBV5-6 combines with J gene TRBJ1-2, with D hard to call. From germline, CDR1 is SGHDT and CDR2 YYEEEE. Trimming left V 2 bases short and J 7 bases short, with 12 bases between. The CDR3 length is 13 residues. CDR3 protein: CASSLWGGSGYTF. Written as DNA, the CDR3 is TGTGCCAGCAGCTTATGGGGAGGTTCTGGCTACACCTTC.

The rearrangement joins TRBV4-2 to TRBJ2-7; D is possibly TRBD2 (5 bases). This CDR3 region has 16 residues. Germline CDR1 and CDR2: LGHNA and YNFKEQ. V dropped 0 bases and J dropped 4 bases, with 16 bases sitting between them. The CDR3 loop reads CASSQELGASWYEQYF. DNA for the CDR3: TGTGCCAGCAGCCAAGAGCTTGGAGCTAGCTGGTACGAGCAGTACTTC.

The CDR3 sequence is CAWSVPWAGRRAHYGYTF. In DNA form, the CDR3 reads TGTGCCTGGAGTGTACCCTGGGCAGGCCGGAGGGCCCACTATGGCTACACCTTC. V and J are TRBV30 and TRBJ1-2, with D hard to call. V lost 0 bases and J 3 bases, leaving 23 bases between the germline ends. CDR1 is GTSNPN and CDR2 is SVGIG in the germline V gene (reference sequence). The CDR3 runs to 18 residues.

The V and J genes are TRBV5-5 and TRBJ2-5; no definite D call. The CDR3 has 17 amino acids. Germline-derived CDR1 and CDR2 are SGHKS and YYEKEE (reference sequence). With 1 base removed from V and 0 bases from J, the gap between germline ends came to 16 bases. The CDR3 DNA follows: TGTGCCAGCAGCTTGTTGTGGTGGGATTGGTACCAAGAGACCCAGTACTTC. It encodes CASSLLWWDWYQETQYF.

The chain couples TRBV30 to TRBJ1-1; 7 bases match TRBD1. The J segment lost 5 bases and the V segment lost 7 bases, leaving 10 bases of the junction unmatched. This CDR3 contains 13 residues. Germline V gene sequence: CDR1 GTSNPN, CDR2 SVGIG (reference sequence). The CDR3 region has the DNA TGTGCCTTCTTCGAGACAGGGAGGACTGAAGCTTTCTTT. Protein: CAFFETGRTEAFF.

This sequence joins TRBV6-5 and TRBJ1-1; D not resolved. With 0 bases removed from V and 1 base from J, the gap between germline ends came to 12 bases. The CDR3 consists of 16 residues. Germline CDR1 is MNHEY and CDR2 is SVGAGI. CDR3 protein: CASSYSAGVGNTEAFF. In DNA form, the CDR3 reads TGTGCCAGCAGTTACTCTGCCGGGGTAGGGAACACTGAAGCTTTCTTT.

This CDR3 reads CASSGGPAGGPNEQFF. The CDR3 DNA reads as TGCGCCAGCAGTGGGGGGCCAGCGGGAGGGCCGAATGAGCAGTTCTTC. The V gene is TRBV5-1, the J gene TRBJ2-1; 10 nucleotides match TRBD2. The CDR3 runs 16 residues. The germline gives CDR1 SGHRS, CDR2 YFSETQ. Losses at the gene ends were 5 bases for V and 7 bases for J; bases not matched to a gene: 12. The whole variable domain, filled in from reference TRBV5-1 and TRBJ2-1, reads KAGVTQTPRYLIKTRGQQVTLSCSPISGHRSVSWYQQTPGQGLQFLFEYFSETQRNKGNFPGRFSGRQFSNSRSEMNVSTLELGDSALYLCASSGGPAGGPNEQFFGPGTRLTVL.

The chain joins TRBV30 to TRBJ2-1; D not resolved. CDR3 size: 14 residues. Germline loops: CDR1 GTSNPN, CDR2 SVGIG (reference sequence). The V gene lost 2 bases and the J gene lost 4 bases, with 12 bases spanning the gap. This chain's CDR3 is CAWSPPSDYNEQFF. CDR3 DNA: TGTGCCTGGAGTCCCCCCAGCGATTACAATGAGCAGTTCTTC.

About this clone itself: The junction does not match germline at one end; this may be a read error. V is TRBV15 and J is TRBJ1-5, with 7 bases lining up with TRBD1. There are 15 residues in the CDR3. In germline, CDR1 is LNHNV, CDR2 YYDKDF (reference sequence). Here the CDR3 DNA reads TGTGCCAGCAGCAGGGGGGACGGTTGGAATCAGCCCCAGCATTTT. Translated, it gives CASSRGDGWNQPQHF.

V is TRBV11-2 and J is TRBJ2-7, with TRBD2 matching over 10 bases. J lost 5 bases, V lost 1 base, and 5 bases had no gene match. There are 15 residues in the CDR3. Germline lookup yields CDR1 SGHAT and CDR2 FQNNGV. The CDR3 DNA sequence: TGTGCCAGCAGCTTAGGTAGCGGGAGGTTCCACGAGCAGTACTTC. It encodes CASSLGSGRFHEQYF.

The V gene is TRBV5-5, the J gene TRBJ1-1, with TRBD1 matching over 7 bases. Germline V gene lookup returns CDR1 SGHKS and CDR2 YYEKEE (reference sequence). The V segment lost 0 bases and the J segment 0 bases; nucleotides outside the gene matches: 8. The CDR3 has 17 amino acids. This CDR3 reads CASSLVTGWPMNTEAFF. CDR3 DNA: TGTGCCAGCAGCTTGGTGACAGGGTGGCCGATGAACACTGAAGCTTTCTTT.

This clone was seen once. This sequence joins TRBV30 and TRBJ1-1, with 7 bases identical to TRBD1. Germline CDR1 and CDR2: GTSNPN and SVGIG (reference sequence). J was trimmed by 4 bases and V by 0 bases; bases with no gene match: 5. The CDR3 is 14 amino acids. The CDR3 sequence: CAWSVGQGGTEAFF. The CDR3 DNA reads as TGTGCCTGGAGTGTAGGCCAGGGGGGCACTGAAGCTTTCTTT.

This clone has just one count. The J gene is TRBJ2-7, the V gene TRBV4-1, with 8 bases that match TRBD1. The CDR3 has 14 amino acids. Unmatched junction bases numbered 6, after V lost 4 bases and J lost 4 bases. The V gene's germline CDR1 is MGHRA and CDR2 YSYEKL. CDR3 loop: CASSPGTGHYEQYF. The CDR3 DNA is TGCGCCAGCAGCCCCGGGACAGGACATTACGAGCAGTACTTC.

This chain uses TRBV6-6 with TRBJ1-1, with D possibly matching TRBD1 (5 bases). This CDR3 is 15 amino acids long. Deletions cut 6 bases from V and 2 bases from J, with 16 bases between. The germline CDR1 and CDR2 sequences are MNHNY and SVGAGI (reference sequence). The CDR3 loop is CASSLPGHSNTEAFF. In nucleotides, the CDR3 is TGTGCCAGCAGCCTTCCCGGACACAGCAACACTGAAGCTTTCTTT.

The gene calls are TRBV19 and TRBJ2-7; 8 positions match TRBD1. The CDR3 has 15 residues. The germline V gene encodes CDR1 LNHDA and CDR2 SQIVND (reference sequence). The ends lost 6 bases at V and 3 bases at J; junction bases unmatched: 10. CDR3: CASSPKEDRVYEQYF. The CDR3, as DNA: TGTGCCAGTAGCCCCAAGGAGGACAGGGTCTACGAGCAGTACTTC.

This clone was picked up a small number of times. The chain has TRBV2 and TRBJ1-1; D remains ambiguous. CDR1 and CDR2 from the germline V gene are SNHLY and FYNNEI. Trimming shortened V by 3 bases and J by 1 base, and 6 bases separated the two germline ends. This CDR3 has 13 residues. The chain's CDR3 is CASSDWENTEAFF. CDR3 nucleotide sequence: TGTGCCAGCAGTGACTGGGAGAACACTGAAGCTTTCTTT.

This chain links TRBV7-8 with TRBJ1-2; 12 nucleotides align to TRBD1. The CDR3 consists of 17 residues. CDR1 SGHVS and CDR2 FQNEAQ come from the germline V gene. The trim removed 3 bases at V and 2 bases at J, leaving 7 bases unmatched. CDR3 in DNA: TGTGCCAGCAGCTTCACCGGGACAGGGGGCTCGAACTATGGCTACACCTTC. It translates to CASSFTGTGGSNYGYTF.

V and J are TRBV7-2 and TRBJ2-1; the D call may be TRBD1 or TRBD2 (5 bases each). The length of the CDR3 is 11 residues. Trimming took 5 bases from V and 11 from J, leaving 10 bases between them. Germline V gene sequence: CDR1 SGHTA, CDR2 FQGNSA. The CDR3 is CASSPGPKQFF. Here the CDR3 DNA reads TGTGCCAGCAGCCCGGGACCTAAGCAGTTCTTC.

This clone was observed a single time. CDR3 nucleotide sequence: TGTGCCAGCAGCTTAGGGCAGGGGGTCACTGAAGCTTTCTTT. Translated: CASSLGQGVTEAFF. The rearrangement uses TRBV7-9 and TRBJ1-1; 7 bases are shared with TRBD1. The germline gives CDR1 SEHNR, CDR2 FQNEAQ (reference sequence). CDR3 size: 14 residues. V dropped 1 base and J dropped 4; count of bases not matched to a gene: 3.

This chain links TRBV5-1 with TRBJ2-2; D is uncertain. Trimming pared 4 bases from V and 6 bases from J, leaving 16 bases between. CDR3 size: 15 residues. Per germline, CDR1 SGHRS and CDR2 YFSETQ. Here the CDR3 DNA reads TGCGCCAGCAGCGGGGATCTTGAGGTAGCCGGGGAGCTGTTTTTT. Translated, it gives CASSGDLEVAGELFF.

The rearrangement uses TRBV11-3 and TRBJ2-1, with 10 bases identical to TRBD2. This CDR3 spans 18 amino acids. CDR1 is SGHNT, CDR2 YENEEA, per germline. The V and J ends lost 5 bases and 0 bases, in that order; junction bases with no gene match: 10. The CDR3 loop is CASSPLGSSGSSYNEQFF. The CDR3 nucleotides are TGTGCCAGCAGCCCTCTAGGCTCTAGCGGGAGCTCCTACAATGAGCAGTTCTTC.

This clone was picked up a small number of times. V is TRBV5-4 and J is TRBJ2-7, with D perhaps matching TRBD2 (6 bases). Germline V gives CDR1 SGHNT, CDR2 YYREEE (reference sequence). This CDR3 is 15 amino acids long. The V end was cut by 0 bases, the J end by 0 bases, with 10 bases between. The CDR3 protein is CASSLGRGTSYEQYF. CDR3 DNA sequence: TGTGCCAGCAGCTTGGGGCGGGGCACCTCCTACGAGCAGTACTTC.

The rearrangement uses TRBV6-5 and TRBJ2-7; D tentatively reads TRBD1 or TRBD2 (7 bases each). Germline CDR1 is MNHEY and CDR2 is SVGAGI. The CDR3 totals 15 residues. The germline V and J ends were trimmed by 4 bases and 1 base, with 14 bases remaining between them. CDR3 sequence reads: CASSLHQGGSYEQYF. DNA of the CDR3: TGTGCCAGCAGTTTGCATCAGGGGGGGTCCTACGAGCAGTACTTC.

This clone came up once. In nucleotides, the CDR3 is TGCGCCAGCAGCTTTGACAGGAGCTCCTACAATGAGCAGTTCTTC. Its translation is CASSFDRSSYNEQFF. V usage is TRBV5-1 and J usage is TRBJ2-1; D is perhaps TRBD1 (6 bases). The V and J ends lost 2 bases and 0 bases respectively, with 9 bases between them. Looked up from germline, CDR1 is SGHRS and CDR2 is YFSETQ. This CDR3 has 15 amino acids.

A single count supports this clone. The rearrangement uses TRBV5-1 and TRBJ2-5, with D uncertain. The V end lost 0 bases, the J end lost 4 bases, and 10 bases lay between the germline ends. CDR1 and CDR2 from the germline V gene are SGHRS and YFSETQ. CDR3 length: 14 amino acids. The CDR3, as DNA: TGCGCCAGCAGCTTGGTTGGGTTGGTAGAGACCCAGTACTTC. Encoded protein: CASSLVGLVETQYF.

The chain uses TRBV4-1 and TRBJ2-7; TRBD1 agrees at 12 bases. V lost 1 base, J lost 4 bases, and 8 bases stayed unmatched. Germline lookup yields CDR1 MGHRA and CDR2 YSYEKL. The CDR3 covers 17 residues. CDR3 coding DNA: TGCGCCAGCAGCCAAGTCCCGGGACAGGGGGCGAGGTACGAGCAGTACTTC. Protein sequence: CASSQVPGQGARYEQYF.

This chain connects TRBV7-6 to TRBJ2-7; unclear D gene. The CDR3 covers 14 residues. Between the trimmed V and J ends, which lost 2 bases and 6 bases, there was a span of 14 bases. The germline CDR1 and CDR2 sequences are SGHVS and FNYEAQ. CDR3 DNA: TGTGCCAGCAGCTTAAATCATGGGTCGGGCGAGCAGTACTTC. Translated: CASSLNHGSGEQYF.

The chain employs TRBV27 and TRBJ2-6; 7 nucleotides agree with TRBD2. The CDR3 contains 18 residues. The V gene end was trimmed by 4 bases and the J gene end by 4 bases; junction bases not matched to a gene: 13. Germline CDR1 is MNHEY and CDR2 is SMNVEV (reference sequence). CDR3 coding DNA: TGTGCCAGCAGTTCCGTCGGGGGAGGGGTTTCAGGGGCCAACGTCCTGACTTTC. Translated, it gives CASSSVGGGVSGANVLTF.